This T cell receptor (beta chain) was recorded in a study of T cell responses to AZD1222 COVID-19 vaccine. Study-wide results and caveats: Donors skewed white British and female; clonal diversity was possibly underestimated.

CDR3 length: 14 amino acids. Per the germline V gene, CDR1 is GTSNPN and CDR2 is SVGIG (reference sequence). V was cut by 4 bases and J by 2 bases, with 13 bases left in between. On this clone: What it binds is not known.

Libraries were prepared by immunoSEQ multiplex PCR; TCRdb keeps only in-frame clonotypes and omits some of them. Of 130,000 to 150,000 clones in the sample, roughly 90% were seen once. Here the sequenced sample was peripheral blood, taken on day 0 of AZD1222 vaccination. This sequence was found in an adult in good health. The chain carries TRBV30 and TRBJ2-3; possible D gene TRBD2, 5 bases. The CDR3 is CAWTSSGLTDTQYF. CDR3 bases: TGTGCCTGGACGTCCAGCGGACTCACAGATACGCAGTATTTT. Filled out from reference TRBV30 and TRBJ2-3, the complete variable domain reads SQTIHQWPATLVQPVGSPLSLECTVEGTSNPNLYWYRQAAGRGLQLLFYSVGIGQISSEVPQNLSASRPQDRQFILSSKKLLLSDSGFYLCAWTSSGLTDTQYFGPGTRLTVL.